The subject of this entry is one T cell receptor (beta chain). No antigen is known for it. Germline lookup yields CDR1 GTSNPN and CDR2 SVGIG (reference sequence). The CDR3 has 13 residues. The V gene lost 4 bases and the J gene lost 2 bases, with 11 bases spanning the gap. As it was prepared, the TCRbeta library received unique molecular identifiers. TCRdb reprocessed the PCR reads via MiXCR and lists one record per CDR3 protein. The table includes around 700,000 distinct CDR3 sequences, about an eighth detected once. This specimen belongs to a study of T-cell reconstitution after alpha-beta-depleted transplantation in children. Broader study findings: T-cell numbers and diversity one year post-transplant derived largely from freshly generated T cells. Several hundred expanded graft clones reportedly gave rise to the alpha-beta T cells present about two months after transplant. Some patients' high day-60 TCRbeta diversity was attributed to recipient cells surviving conditioning.

The sequence was obtained from a girl aged 2 to 9 with congenital amegakaryocytic thrombocytopenia, due to receive a stem cell transplant. The chain couples TRBV30 to TRBJ1-2; D is perhaps TRBD1 (5 bases). The sequenced sample was PBMCs, obtained before TCRalphabeta/CD19-depleted stem cell transplant. CDR3 sequence (DNA): TGTGCCTGGACAGATGGGGGGAACTATGGCTACACCTTC. It encodes CAWTDGGNYGYTF.